These T cell receptor beta chains were read from a single sample in a study of blood T cell repertoires in COVID-19. TCRdb's copy holds only in-frame clones and misses some; the assay was immunoSEQ multiplex PCR. The profile covers 450,000 or so clones, with about 90% appearing a single time and 0.7% to 0.85% taken by the ten largest. Material for sequencing was peripheral blood. The receptors derive from a man in his late teens or twenties with COVID-19, enrolled during active disease. Both conserved end residues are part of each CDR3. D genes are given only for firm matches. Clone size, where shown, is once, few, many, or a class for clones that have expanded.

TRBJ2-6,TRBV4-1,-,-,CASSQDRLLASGANVLTF,TGCGCCAGCAGCCAAGACCGCCTCCTAGCCTCGGGGGCCAACGTCCTGACTTTC
TRBJ2-3,TRBV11-2,TRBD2,-,CASSPLAAGGDTQYF,TGTGCCAGCAGCCCTCTAGCGGCGGGGGGAGATACGCAGTATTTT
TRBJ2-7,TRBV13,-,many,CASSGRRDITRSYEQYF,TGTGCCAGCAGCGGACGACGGGACATAACTCGGTCCTACGAGCAGTACTTC
TRBJ1-1,TRBV2,-,-,CASSGGRGTEAFF,TGTGCCAGCAGTGGGGGGCGCGGCACTGAAGCTTTCTTT
TRBJ2-5,TRBV7-8,TRBD2,-,CASSSTSSGETQYF,TGTGCCAGCAGTTCGACTAGCTCAGGAGAGACCCAGTACTTC
TRBJ2-1,TRBV2,-,-,CASRVEEGLYNEQFF,TGTGCCAGCAGGGTCGAGGAGGGCCTCTACAATGAGCAGTTCTTC
TRBJ2-5,TRBV20-1,TRBD2,-,CSASPAGGGETQYF,TGCAGTGCTAGTCCCGCGGGAGGGGGGGAGACCCAGTACTTC
TRBJ2-3,TRBV7-3,TRBD2,-,CASSSGLAGAADTQYF,TGTGCCAGCAGCTCGGGACTAGCGGGAGCGGCAGATACGCAGTATTTT
TRBJ1-2,TRBV7-2,TRBD1,-,CASSFDRGEYYGYTF,TGTGCCAGCAGCTTCGACAGGGGCGAGTACTATGGCTACACCTTC
TRBJ2-3,TRBV7-2,TRBD2,-,CASSLGLAGADTQYF,TGTGCCAGCAGCTTAGGATTAGCGGGAGCAGATACGCAGTATTTT
TRBJ1-6,TRBV2,TRBD1,-,CASRLQGERNSPLHF,TGTGCCAGCAGACTCCAGGGGGAACGTAATTCACCCCTCCACTTT
TRBJ2-2,TRBV4-2,TRBD1,-,CASSQVRGTGGKNTGELFF,TGTGCCAGCAGCCAAGTTCGTGGGACAGGGGGTAAAAACACCGGGGAGCTGTTTTTT
TRBJ1-2,TRBV11-2,-,-,CASSLQGPGYTF,TGTGCCAGCAGCTTGCAGGGGCCCGGCTACACCTTC
TRBJ2-1,TRBV5-1,TRBD2,-,CASSPGTSGAYNEQFF,TGCGCCAGCAGCCCCGGGACTAGCGGGGCCTACAATGAGCAGTTCTTC
TRBJ2-1,TRBV15,-,-,CATSRDFGGTYNEQFF,TGTGCCACCAGCAGAGATTTTGGCGGAACCTACAATGAGCAGTTCTTC
TRBJ2-3,TRBV11-3,-,-,CASSLEGGRTDTQYF,TGTGCCAGCAGCTTAGAAGGAGGCCGCACAGATACGCAGTATTTT
TRBJ1-2,TRBV12-5,-,-,CASGLVVGRTANYGYTF,TGTGCTAGTGGTTTGGTGGTGGGGCGGACAGCTAACTATGGCTACACCTTC
TRBJ1-4,TRBV4-1,TRBD1,few,CASSLGRGNEKLFF,TGCGCCAGCAGCTTAGGCAGGGGGAATGAAAAACTGTTTTTT